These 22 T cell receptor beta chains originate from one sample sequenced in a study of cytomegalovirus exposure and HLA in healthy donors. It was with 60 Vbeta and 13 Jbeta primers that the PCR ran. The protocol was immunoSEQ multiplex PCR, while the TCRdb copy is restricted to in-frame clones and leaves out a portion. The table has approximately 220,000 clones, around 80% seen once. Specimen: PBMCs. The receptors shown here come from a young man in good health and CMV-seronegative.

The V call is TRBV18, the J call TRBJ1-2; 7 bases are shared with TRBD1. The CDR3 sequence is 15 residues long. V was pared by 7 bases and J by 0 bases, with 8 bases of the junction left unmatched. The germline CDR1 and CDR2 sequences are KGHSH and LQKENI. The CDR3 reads CASYGTENSNYGYTF. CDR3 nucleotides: TGTGCCAGCTACGGGACAGAAAATTCTAACTATGGCTACACCTTC.

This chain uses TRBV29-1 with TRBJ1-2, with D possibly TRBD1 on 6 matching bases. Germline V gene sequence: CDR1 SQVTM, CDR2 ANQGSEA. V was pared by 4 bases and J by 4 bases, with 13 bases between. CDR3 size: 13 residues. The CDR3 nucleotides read TGCAGCGTTGGGCTGACAGGCGGCTATGGCTACACCTTC. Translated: CSVGLTGGYGYTF. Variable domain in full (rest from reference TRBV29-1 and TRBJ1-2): SAVISQKPSRDICQRGTSLTIQCQVDSQVTMMFWYRQQPGQSLTLIATANQGSEATYESGFVIDKFPISRPNLTFSTLTVSNMSPEDSSIYLCSVGLTGGYGYTFGSGTRLTVV.

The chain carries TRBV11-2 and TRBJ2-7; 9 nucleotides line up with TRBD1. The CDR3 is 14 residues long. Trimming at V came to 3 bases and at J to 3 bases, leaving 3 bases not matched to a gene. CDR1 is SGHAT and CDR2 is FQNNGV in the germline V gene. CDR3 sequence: CASSFGGQGYEQYF. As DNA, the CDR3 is TGTGCCAGCAGCTTCGGGGGACAGGGCTACGAGCAGTACTTC. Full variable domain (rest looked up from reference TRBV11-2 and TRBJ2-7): EAGVAQSPRYKIIEKRQSVAFWCNPISGHATLYWYQQILGQGPKLLIQFQNNGVVDDSQLPKDRFSAERLKGVDSTLKIQPAKLEDSAVYLCASSFGGQGYEQYFGPGTRLTVT.

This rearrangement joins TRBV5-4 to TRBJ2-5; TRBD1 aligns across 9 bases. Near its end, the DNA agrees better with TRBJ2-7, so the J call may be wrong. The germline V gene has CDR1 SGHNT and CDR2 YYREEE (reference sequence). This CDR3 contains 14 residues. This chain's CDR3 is CASSSGQGLYEQYF. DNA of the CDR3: TGTGCCAGCAGCTCGGGACAGGGACTCTACGAGCAGTACTTC.

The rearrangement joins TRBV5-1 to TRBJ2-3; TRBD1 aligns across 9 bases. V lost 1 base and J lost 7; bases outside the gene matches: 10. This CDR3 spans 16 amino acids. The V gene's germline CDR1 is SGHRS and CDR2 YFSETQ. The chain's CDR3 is CASSLSTGTGQYTQYF. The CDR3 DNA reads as TGCGCCAGCAGCTTGTCTACCGGGACAGGGCAGTATACGCAGTATTTT.

In DNA form, the CDR3 reads TGTGCCAGCAGCCCCTCAGGAGGGAGCTCCTACAATGAGCAGTTCTTC. Residues: CASSPSGGSSYNEQFF. This rearrangement joins TRBV7-6 to TRBJ2-1, with a tentative D call TRBD2 (6 bases). V shed 5 bases and J shed 0 bases, with 14 bases lying between them. Looked up from germline, CDR1 is SGHVS and CDR2 is FNYEAQ. The CDR3 extends over 16 amino acids.

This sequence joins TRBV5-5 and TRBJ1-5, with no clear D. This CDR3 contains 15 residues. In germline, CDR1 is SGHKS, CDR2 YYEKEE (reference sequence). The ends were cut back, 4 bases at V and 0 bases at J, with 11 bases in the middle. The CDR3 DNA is TGTGCCAGCAGCCCTCGAGAGGTTAGCAATCAGCCCCAGCATTTT. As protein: CASSPREVSNQPQHF.

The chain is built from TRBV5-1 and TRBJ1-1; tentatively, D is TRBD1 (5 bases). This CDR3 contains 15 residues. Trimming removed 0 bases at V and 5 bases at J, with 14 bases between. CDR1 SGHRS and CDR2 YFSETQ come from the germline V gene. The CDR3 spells CASSLVGRGRTEAFF. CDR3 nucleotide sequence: TGCGCCAGCAGCTTGGTGGGGAGGGGTCGGACTGAAGCTTTCTTT.

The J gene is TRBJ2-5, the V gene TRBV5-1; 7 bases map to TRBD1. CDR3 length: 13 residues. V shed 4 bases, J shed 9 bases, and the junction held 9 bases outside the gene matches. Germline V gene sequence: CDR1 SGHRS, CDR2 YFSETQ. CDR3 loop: CASSPGQPQAQYF. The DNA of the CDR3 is TGCGCCAGCAGCCCGGGACAGCCACAGGCCCAGTACTTC.

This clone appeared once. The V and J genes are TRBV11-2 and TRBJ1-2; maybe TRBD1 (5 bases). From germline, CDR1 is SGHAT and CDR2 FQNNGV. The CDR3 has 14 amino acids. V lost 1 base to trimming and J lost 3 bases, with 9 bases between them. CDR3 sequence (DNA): TGTGCCAGCAGCTTAGGCCAGGGATACTATGGCTACACCTTC. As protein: CASSLGQGYYGYTF.

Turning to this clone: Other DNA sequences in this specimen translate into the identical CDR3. The CDR3 coding sequence is TGCGCCAGCAGCGCCGGACAGGGACGGGAGACCCAGTACTTC. It yields the protein CASSAGQGRETQYF. This chain joins TRBV5-1 and TRBJ2-5, with 8 bases aligning to TRBD1. The CDR3 spans 14 residues. Trimming cost V 4 bases and J 5 bases; bases outside gene matches: 7. Germline lookup yields CDR1 SGHRS and CDR2 YFSETQ.

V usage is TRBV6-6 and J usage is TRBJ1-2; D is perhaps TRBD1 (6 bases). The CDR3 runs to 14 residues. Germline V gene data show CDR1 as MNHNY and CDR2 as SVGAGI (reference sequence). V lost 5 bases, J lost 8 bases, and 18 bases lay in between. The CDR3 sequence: CASSLPTGAGGYTF. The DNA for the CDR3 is TGTGCCAGCAGTCTACCGACAGGCGCTGGGGGCTACACCTTC.

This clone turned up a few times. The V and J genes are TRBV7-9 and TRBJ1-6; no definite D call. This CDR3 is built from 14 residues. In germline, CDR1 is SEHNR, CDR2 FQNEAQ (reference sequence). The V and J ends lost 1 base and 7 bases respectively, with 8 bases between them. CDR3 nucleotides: TGTGCCAGCAGCTTAGTGGAGGCAAATTCACCCCTCCACTTT. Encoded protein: CASSLVEANSPLHF.

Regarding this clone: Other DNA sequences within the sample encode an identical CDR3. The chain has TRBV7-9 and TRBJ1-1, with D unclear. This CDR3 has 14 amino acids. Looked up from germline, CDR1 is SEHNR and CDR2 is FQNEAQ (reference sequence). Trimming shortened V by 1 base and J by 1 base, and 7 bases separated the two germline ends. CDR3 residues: CASSLGGPNTEAFF. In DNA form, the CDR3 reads TGTGCCAGCAGCTTAGGCGGGCCGAACACTGAAGCTTTCTTT.

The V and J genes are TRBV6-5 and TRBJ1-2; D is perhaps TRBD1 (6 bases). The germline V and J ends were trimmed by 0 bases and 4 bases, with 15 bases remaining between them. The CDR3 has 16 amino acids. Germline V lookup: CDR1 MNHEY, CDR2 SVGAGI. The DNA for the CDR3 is TGTGCCAGCAGTTACTCGATAAACAGGGCCCTCTATGGCTACACCTTC. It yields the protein CASSYSINRALYGYTF.

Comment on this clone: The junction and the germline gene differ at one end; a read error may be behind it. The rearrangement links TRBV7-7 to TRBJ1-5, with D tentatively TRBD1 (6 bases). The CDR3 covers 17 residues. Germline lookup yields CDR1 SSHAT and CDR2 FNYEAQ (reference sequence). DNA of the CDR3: TGTGCTAGCAGCTTAGTGGGTGCGGCAGGGGGCAATCAGCCCCAGCATTTT. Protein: CASSLVGAAGGNQPQHF.

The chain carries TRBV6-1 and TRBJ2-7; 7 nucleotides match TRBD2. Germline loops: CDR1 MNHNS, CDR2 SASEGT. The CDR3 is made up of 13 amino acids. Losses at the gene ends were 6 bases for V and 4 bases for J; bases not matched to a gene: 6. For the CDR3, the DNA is TGTGCCAGCAGCCAAAGGGAGGGTTACGAGCAGTACTTC. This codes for CASSQREGYEQYF.

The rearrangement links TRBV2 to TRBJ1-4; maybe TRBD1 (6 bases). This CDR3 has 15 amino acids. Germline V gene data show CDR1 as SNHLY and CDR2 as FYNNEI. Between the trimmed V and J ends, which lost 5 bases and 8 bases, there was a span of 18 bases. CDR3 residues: CASSRTGTLGEKLFF. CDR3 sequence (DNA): TGTGCCAGCAGTCGGACCGGGACATTAGGGGAAAAACTGTTTTTT.

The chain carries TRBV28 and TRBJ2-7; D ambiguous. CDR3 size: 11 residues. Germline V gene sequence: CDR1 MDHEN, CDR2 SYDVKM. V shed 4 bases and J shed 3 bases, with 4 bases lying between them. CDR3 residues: CASSSIYEQYF. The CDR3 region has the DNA TGTGCCAGCAGTTCCATCTACGAGCAGTACTTC.

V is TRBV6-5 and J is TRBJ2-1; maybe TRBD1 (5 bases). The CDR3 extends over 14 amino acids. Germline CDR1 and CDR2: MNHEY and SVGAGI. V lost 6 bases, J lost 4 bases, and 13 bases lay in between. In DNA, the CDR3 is TGTGCCAGCAGGTCCCTGACAGAATACAATGAGCAGTTCTTC. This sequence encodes CASRSLTEYNEQFF.

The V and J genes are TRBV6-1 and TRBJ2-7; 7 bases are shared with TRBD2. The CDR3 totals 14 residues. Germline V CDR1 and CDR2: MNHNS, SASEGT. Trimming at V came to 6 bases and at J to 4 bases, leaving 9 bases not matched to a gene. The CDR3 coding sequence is TGTGCCAGCAGGGAAAGCGGGATCTATTACGAGCAGTACTTC. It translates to CASRESGIYYEQYF.

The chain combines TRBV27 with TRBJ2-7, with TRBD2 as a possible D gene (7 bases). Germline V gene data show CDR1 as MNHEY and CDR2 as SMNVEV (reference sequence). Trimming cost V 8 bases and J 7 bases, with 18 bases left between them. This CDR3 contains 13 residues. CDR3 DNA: TGTGCCAGCTGGGGCGGGGGCGATGGAGAGCAGTACTTC. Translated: CASWGGGDGEQYF.